Below, 19 T cell receptor beta chains from the same sample are listed, as sequenced in a study of T cells in localized non-small cell lung cancer. Repertoires were generated with immunoSEQ multiplex PCR, while TCRdb's copy carries only in-frame clones and drops some. The sample includes 55,000 to 80,000 clones, approximately 84% of them seen just once. The sequences come from peripheral blood, collected before any cancer treatment. Receptors originate from an older female donor with stage I lung adenocarcinoma.

J is TRBJ2-3 and V is TRBV28, with a weak D call TRBD1 (6 bases). Germline values: CDR1 MDHEN, CDR2 SYDVKM. V dropped 5 bases and J dropped 3 bases, with 18 bases sitting between them. This CDR3 contains 16 residues. CDR3 in DNA: TGTGCCAGCAGTACCGTCGGGACACCACTTACAGATACGCAGTATTTT. It yields the protein CASSTVGTPLTDTQYF.

V usage is TRBV10-1 and J usage is TRBJ2-4; tentative D call: TRBD1 (6 bases). The CDR3 has 13 residues. V lost 5 bases, J lost 8 bases, and 13 bases lay in between. Germline V gene sequence: CDR1 WNHNN, CDR2 SYGVQD (reference sequence). For the CDR3, the DNA is TGCGCCAGCAGTTACTCCCCAGGGGACATTCAGTACTTC. The encoded protein is CASSYSPGDIQYF.

The CDR3 is CASSISPGGQPNQPQHF. CDR3 sequence (DNA): TGTGCCAGTAGTATTTCCCCGGGAGGGCAACCCAATCAGCCCCAGCATTTT. V usage is TRBV19 and J usage is TRBJ1-5; D unclear. CDR3 size: 17 residues. Trimming cost V 3 bases and J 3 bases, with 18 bases left between them. Germline V gene sequence: CDR1 LNHDA, CDR2 SQIVND (reference sequence).

This clone was recorded only once. DNA of the CDR3: TGTGCCAGCGGGGCACCGTCCTACAATGAGCAGTTCTTC. Amino acids: CASGAPSYNEQFF. The chain couples TRBV9 to TRBJ2-1; D might be TRBD1 (5 bases). The CDR3 has 13 amino acids. Trimming cost V 7 bases and J 1 base, with 9 bases left between them. Per the germline V gene, CDR1 is SGDLS and CDR2 is YYNGEE.

On this clone: The same CDR3 arises from other DNA sequences in this sample as well. The chain combines TRBV7-2 with TRBJ2-1; 10 positions agree with TRBD2. V trimming: 0 bases; J trimming: 1 base; junction bases outside the gene matches: 0. Germline V gene data show CDR1 as SGHTA and CDR2 as FQGNSA. This CDR3 comprises 16 residues. The CDR3 nucleotides are TGTGCCAGCAGCTTAGCTAGCGGGAGGTCCTACAATGAGCAGTTCTTC. Its protein product is CASSLASGRSYNEQFF.

The chain couples TRBV29-1 to TRBJ1-2; tentative D call: TRBD1 (5 bases). This CDR3 contains 13 residues. The V end was cut by 3 bases, the J end by 5 bases, with 13 bases between. Germline V gene lookup returns CDR1 SQVTM and CDR2 ANQGSEA. CDR3 coding DNA: TGCAGCGTTGATGGGGATGGGGGGTATGGCTACACCTTC. Protein: CSVDGDGGYGYTF.

The genes are TRBV2 and TRBJ2-5; the D is unclear. The last part of the DNA fits TRBJ2-7 better; the J call may be wrong. The CDR3 is made up of 13 amino acids. CDR1 is SNHLY and CDR2 is FYNNEI in the germline V gene. This CDR3 reads CASSVLDHYEQYF. The CDR3 DNA reads as TGTGCCAGCAGTGTGTTGGACCACTACGAGCAGTACTTC.

The CDR3 spells CASTSEGQKNSPLHF. The CDR3 bases are TGTGCCAGCACCTCCGAGGGACAAAAGAATTCACCCCTCCACTTT. This rearrangement joins TRBV6-5 to TRBJ1-6; D perhaps matches TRBD1 (6 bases). V gave up 7 bases and J gave up 7 bases, with 17 bases separating them. The CDR3 runs to 15 residues. Looked up from germline, CDR1 is MNHEY and CDR2 is SVGAGI.

The rearrangement uses TRBV18 and TRBJ2-6; TRBD1 might be the D (6 bases). The CDR3 extends over 17 amino acids. Germline assignment: CDR1 KGHSH and CDR2 LQKENI. Trimming removed 2 bases at V and 4 bases at J, with 15 bases between. CDR3 in amino acids: CASSPSQGNRGANVLTF. The CDR3 region has the DNA TGTGCCAGCTCACCATCGCAGGGGAATAGGGGGGCCAACGTCCTGACTTTC. Combining the CDR3 with reference TRBV18 and TRBJ2-6 gives the whole variable domain NAGVMQNPRHLVRRRGQEARLRCSPMKGHSHVYWYRQLPEEGLKFMVYLQKENIIDESGMPKERFSAEFPKEGPSILRIQQVVRGDSAAYFCASSPSQGNRGANVLTFGAGSRLTVL.

The chain recombines TRBV4-1 with TRBJ2-4, with a weak D call TRBD2 (5 bases). The CDR3 covers 15 residues. Germline lookup yields CDR1 MGHRA and CDR2 YSYEKL. V was pared by 0 bases and J by 6 bases, with 12 bases between. CDR3 nucleotides: TGCGCCAGCAGCCAAGATTTGGGAGAGTTAAACATTCAGTACTTC. It specifies CASSQDLGELNIQYF.

The chain combines TRBV2 with TRBJ2-1; D possibly corresponds to TRBD1 (6 bases). Trimming cost V 6 bases and J 0 bases, with 12 bases left between them. In germline, CDR1 is SNHLY, CDR2 FYNNEI. The CDR3 runs 15 residues. The CDR3 loop is CASRRDTNSYNEQFF. The DNA for the CDR3 is TGTGCCAGCAGGAGGGACACAAACTCCTACAATGAGCAGTTCTTC. Using reference TRBV2 and TRBJ2-1 for the parts outside the CDR3, the full variable domain is EPEVTQTPSHQVTQMGQEVILRCVPISNHLYFYWYRQILGQKVEFLVSFYNNEISEKSEIFDDQFSVERPDGSNFTLKIRSTKLEDSAMYFCASRRDTNSYNEQFFGPGTRLTVL.

V and J are TRBV4-1 and TRBJ2-6, with TRBD1 identical over 7 bases. Unmatched junction bases numbered 13, after V lost 2 bases and J lost 0 bases. CDR1 and CDR2 (germline): MGHRA, YSYEKL. CDR3 length: 20 residues. Here the CDR3 reads CASSQRQGSPSSSGANVLTF. CDR3 coding DNA: TGCGCCAGCAGCCAAAGACAGGGATCTCCTTCTAGCTCTGGGGCCAACGTCCTGACTTTC.

This clone appeared a single time. The V call is TRBV7-5, the J call TRBJ2-7. TRBV7-5 is a recognized pseudogene. The CDR3 is made up of 17 amino acids. The CDR3 spells CARSLIGGRSSSYEQYF. CDR3 coding DNA: TGTGCCAGAAGCTTAATCGGGGGCCGTTCTTCCTCCTACGAGCAGTACTTC.

This clone was found once. The rearrangement uses TRBV6-1 and TRBJ2-3, with TRBD2 as a possible D gene (5 bases). Per the germline V gene, CDR1 is MNHNS and CDR2 is SASEGT. This CDR3 spans 14 amino acids. V lost 1 base to trimming and J lost 6 bases, with 11 bases between them. This chain's CDR3 is CASSEDGRRDTQYF. The CDR3 DNA follows: TGTGCCAGCAGTGAAGATGGGAGACGGGATACGCAGTATTTT.

This rearrangement joins TRBV6-5 to TRBJ2-7, with 8 bases lining up with TRBD1. CDR3 length: 14 residues. J gave up 3 bases and V 7 bases, and 8 bases lay outside the gene matches. Germline V gives CDR1 MNHEY, CDR2 SVGAGI. CDR3 loop: CASKARTGSYEQYF. The CDR3 DNA is TGTGCCAGCAAAGCGAGGACAGGGAGCTACGAGCAGTACTTC.

V is TRBV5-1 and J is TRBJ2-7; unclear D gene. The CDR3 spans 13 residues. CDR1 and CDR2 from the germline V gene are SGHRS and YFSETQ. The V and J ends lost 0 bases and 4 bases respectively, with 8 bases between them. In DNA, the CDR3 is TGCGCCAGCAGCTTGGTCGTCGGGTACGAGCAGTACTTC. This translates into CASSLVVGYEQYF.

A single count supports this clone. The J gene is TRBJ2-1, the V gene TRBV29-1, with TRBD2 matching 9 bases. J lost 0 bases, V lost 4 bases, and 7 bases had no gene match. This CDR3 has 16 amino acids. Looked up from germline, CDR1 is SQVTM and CDR2 is ANQGSEA. The CDR3 sequence is CSVGLAGGFSYNEQFF. The CDR3 DNA is TGCAGCGTTGGCCTCGCGGGAGGGTTCTCCTACAATGAGCAGTTCTTC.

This clone has a count of ten or more. The chain is built from TRBV6-1 and TRBJ2-7; D is perhaps TRBD1 (5 bases). The V and J ends lost 8 bases and 3 bases respectively, with 11 bases between them. Germline CDR1 and CDR2: MNHNS and SASEGT. The CDR3 loop spans 12 amino acids. The CDR3 DNA is TGTGCCAGCTTCAACAGGTTCTACGAGCAGTACTTC. Protein: CASFNRFYEQYF.

The rearrangement uses TRBV6-5 and TRBJ2-5, with D maybe TRBD1 (6 bases). Germline V gene sequence: CDR1 MNHEY, CDR2 SVGAGI. The CDR3 totals 14 residues. Trimming pared 4 bases from V and 3 bases from J, leaving 12 bases between. CDR3 sequence (DNA): TGTGCCAGCAGTTTGAACACAGGGAAAGAGACCCAGTACTTC. Protein: CASSLNTGKETQYF.